Below, 13 T cell receptor beta chains from the same sample are listed, as sequenced in a study of OX40 agonist ivuxolimab in advanced cancers. Measured with immunoSEQ multiplex PCR; TCRdb has only the in-frame clones, and not every one. This table holds 96,000 or so clones, around 80% found once. Material: CD4+ or CD8+ T cells sorted from blood, obtained in a trial of the OX40 agonist ivuxolimab. The receptors originated from an adult with an advanced solid tumor such as melanoma, head and neck, liver or kidney cancer.

V and J are TRBV9 and TRBJ2-3; 8 positions agree with TRBD2. The CDR3 loop spans 15 amino acids. Germline CDR1 SGDLS, CDR2 YYNGEE. Trimming took 4 bases from V and 2 from J; bases not matched to a gene: 6. The CDR3 DNA reads as TGTGCCAGCAGCTCTGACGGGGGGGCCACAGATACGCAGTATTTT. This encodes CASSSDGGATDTQYF. The full variable domain, with the rest looked up from reference TRBV9 and TRBJ2-3, is DSGVTQTPKHLITATGQRVTLRCSPRSGDLSVYWYQQSLDQGLQFLIQYYNGEERAKGNILERFSAQQFPDLHSELNLSSLELGDSALYFCASSSDGGATDTQYFGPGTRLTVL.

The V call is TRBV7-2, the J call TRBJ1-4, with TRBD1 as a possible D gene (5 bases). Deletions cut 3 bases from V and 10 bases from J, with 24 bases between. The CDR3 sequence is 17 residues long. The V gene's germline CDR1 is SGHTA and CDR2 FQGNSA. The CDR3 nucleotides are TGTGCCAGCAGCTTCCCCCCGGGGGGAGGTGACTTCGGAAAACTGTTTTTT. Translating gives CASSFPPGGGDFGKLFF.

The chain combines TRBV21-1 with TRBJ1-1; TRBD1 was called by the table and not checked on the DNA. TRBV21-1 is a pseudogene locus. This CDR3 contains 21 residues. In DNA, the CDR3 is TGTGCCAGCAGCGGTTTAATAGGATCGGGTCTGCAGTACAGGGGAGAGACTGAAGCTTTCTTT. Its protein product is CASSGLIGSGLQYRGETEAFF.

The V gene is TRBV4-3, the J gene TRBJ1-2, with 9 bases that match TRBD1. The ends lost 4 bases at V and 5 bases at J; junction bases unmatched: 5. Germline CDR1 and CDR2: LGHNA and YSLEER. This CDR3 comprises 14 residues. CDR3 nucleotides: TGCGCCAGCAGCCCCGGGACAGGGCATTATGGCTACACCTTC. Protein: CASSPGTGHYGYTF.

The V and J genes are TRBV19 and TRBJ1-5, with 8 positions matching TRBD1. The CDR3 loop spans 15 amino acids. Germline lookup yields CDR1 LNHDA and CDR2 SQIVND (reference sequence). V lost 3 bases, J lost 2 bases, and 3 bases stayed unmatched. The CDR3 DNA reads TGTGCCAGTAGTATTACAGGGGGTGGCAATCAGCCCCAGCATTTT. This gives the protein CASSITGGGNQPQHF. The full variable domain, completed using reference TRBV19 and TRBJ1-5, is DGGITQSPKYLFRKEGQNVTLSCEQNLNHDAMYWYRQDPGQGLRLIYYSQIVNDFQKGDIAEGYSVSREKKESFPLTVTSAQKNPTAFYLCASSITGGGNQPQHFGDGTRLSIL.

This clone was found once. This chain uses TRBV27 with TRBJ2-1; 9 nucleotides agree with TRBD1. J gave up 6 bases and V 4 bases, and 4 bases lay outside the gene matches. The CDR3 runs to 14 residues. Germline V lookup: CDR1 MNHEY, CDR2 SMNVEV (reference sequence). The CDR3 coding sequence is TGTGCCAGCAGTTCAGACAGGGGGGGCAATGAGCAGTTCTTC. This translates into CASSSDRGGNEQFF.

This chain connects TRBV6-1 to TRBJ1-4; D is perhaps TRBD1 (5 bases). CDR1 is MNHNS, CDR2 SASEGT, per germline. The CDR3 sequence is 15 residues long. Deletions cut 0 bases from V and 5 bases from J, with 10 bases between. CDR3 DNA: TGTGCCAGCAGTGAAGCGGGGGGTTGGAATGAAAAACTGTTTTTT. Translation: CASSEAGGWNEKLFF.

The chain links TRBV11-3 to TRBJ2-5; D gene unclear. The CDR3 is 12 amino acids. The germline gives CDR1 SGHNT, CDR2 YENEEA. Trimming stripped 3 bases from V and 1 base from J, with 3 bases between. CDR3 sequence reads: CASSFFQETQYF. The CDR3 coding sequence is TGTGCCAGCAGCTTTTTCCAAGAGACCCAGTACTTC.

This clone came up a few times. The chain employs TRBV10-3 and TRBJ1-2; D unclear. The germline CDR1 and CDR2 sequences are ENHRY and SYGVKD. V shed 4 bases and J shed 4 bases, with 13 bases lying between them. CDR3 size: 14 residues. In DNA form, the CDR3 reads TGTGCCATCAGTGTAGGCAGTTCCTTCTATGGCTACACCTTC. Protein product: CAISVGSSFYGYTF.

The chain joins TRBV7-2 to TRBJ2-7; D is tentatively TRBD1 or TRBD2 (5 bases each). The CDR3 totals 14 residues. From germline, CDR1 is SGHTA and CDR2 FQGNSA. V lost 1 base to trimming and J lost 7 bases, with 14 bases between them. This chain's CDR3 is CASSLDGAPWEQYF. CDR3 coding DNA: TGTGCCAGCAGCTTAGACGGGGCCCCCTGGGAGCAGTACTTC. The variable domain in full, with the rest retrieved from reference TRBV7-2 and TRBJ2-7, is GAGVSQSPSNKVTEKGKDVELRCDPISGHTALYWYRQSLGQGLEFLIYFQGNSAPDKSGLPSDRFSAERTGGSVSTLTIQRTQQEDSAVYLCASSLDGAPWEQYFGPGTRLTVT.

The V call is TRBV10-1, the J call TRBJ2-2; 10 bases line up with TRBD1. The trim removed 6 bases at V and 7 bases at J, leaving 5 bases unmatched. CDR1 WNHNN and CDR2 SYGVQD come from the germline V gene (reference sequence). The CDR3 is made up of 14 amino acids. Here the CDR3 DNA reads TGCGCCAGCAGCCGGGACAGGGGAGGCGGGGAGCTGTTTTTT. Residues: CASSRDRGGGELFF.

This clone appeared once. The chain recombines TRBV9 with TRBJ1-5; D gene ambiguous. CDR3 size: 13 residues. With 0 bases removed from V and 9 bases from J, the gap between germline ends came to 10 bases. From germline, CDR1 is SGDLS and CDR2 YYNGEE. The CDR3 sequence: CASSVGSGGPQHF. CDR3 nucleotide sequence: TGTGCCAGCAGCGTAGGGTCGGGCGGGCCCCAGCATTTT.

The chain recombines TRBV18 with TRBJ1-5, with TRBD1 matching 9 bases. With V trimmed by 3 bases and J by 6 bases, 3 bases remained unmatched. There are 14 residues in the CDR3. Germline V CDR1 and CDR2: KGHSH, LQKENI. The CDR3 loop is CASSPGQGGQPQHF. CDR3 coding DNA: TGTGCCAGCTCACCGGGACAGGGCGGTCAGCCCCAGCATTTT.